This T cell receptor (beta chain) was sequenced during a study of blood T cells in healthy people across ages. Findings and caveats of the study: Any changes in expanded clonotypes were possibly confounded, as donor CMV status remained unknown.

The second PCR ran 7 to 11 cycles with a sample-barcoded 5' primer and J-beta primers. One entry per CDR3 protein results from TCRdb running MiXCR on the 5' RACE reads. The table records around 2 million distinct CDR3 sequences, roughly two fifths of them present only once. Total RNA, at least 6 micrograms per sample, was extracted from PBMCs. For this clonotype: No antigen is known for it.

What was sequenced was blood. This clonotype originated in a human donor in good health.

The CDR3 DNA follows: TGTGCCAGCAGCTTAGACCCAGGGGGGGGGGCGAGGGATGAGCAGTTCTTC. Translated: CASSLDPGGGARDEQFF. V and J are TRBV7-2 and TRBJ2-1, with D possibly being TRBD1 or TRBD2 (7 bases each). V shed 1 base and J shed 8 bases, with 21 bases lying between them. Germline V gene sequence: CDR1 SGHTA, CDR2 FQGNSA. This CDR3 is 17 amino acids long.